This T cell receptor beta chain was captured in a study of control samples from healthy donors and cancer patients. Sequenced by immunoSEQ multiplex PCR; TCRdb stores in-frame clones only, minus some. Of fewer than 500,000 clones in the sample, approximately 90% were seen once. The CDR3 is made up of 15 amino acids. Germline-derived CDR1 and CDR2 are GTSNPN and SVGIG (reference sequence). V lost 0 bases and J lost 6; bases outside the gene matches: 8. The rearrangement uses TRBV30 and TRBJ2-1, with 7 bases fitting TRBD1. The sequencing sample was made of PBMCs. The TCR was taken from a man aged 35 to 55 with head and neck cancer. CDR3 region: CAWSVPTGLGNEQFF. Here the CDR3 DNA reads TGTGCCTGGAGTGTGCCGACAGGGCTGGGCAATGAGCAGTTCTTC.